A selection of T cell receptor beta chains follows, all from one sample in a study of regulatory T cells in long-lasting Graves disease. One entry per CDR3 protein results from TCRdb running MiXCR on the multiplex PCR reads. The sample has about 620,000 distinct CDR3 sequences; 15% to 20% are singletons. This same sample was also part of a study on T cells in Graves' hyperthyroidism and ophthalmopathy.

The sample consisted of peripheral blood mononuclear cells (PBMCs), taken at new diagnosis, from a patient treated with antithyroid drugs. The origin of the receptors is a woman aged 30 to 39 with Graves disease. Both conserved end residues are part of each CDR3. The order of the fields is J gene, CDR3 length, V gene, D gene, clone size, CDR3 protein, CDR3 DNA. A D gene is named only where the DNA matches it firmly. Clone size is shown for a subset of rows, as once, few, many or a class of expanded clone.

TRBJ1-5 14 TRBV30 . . CALKIRGAGQPQHF TGTGCCTTAAAAATAAGGGGTGCGGGCCAGCCCCAGCATTTT
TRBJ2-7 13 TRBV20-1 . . CSATLGLFYEQYF TGCAGTGCAACTCTGGGACTGTTCTACGAGCAGTACTTC
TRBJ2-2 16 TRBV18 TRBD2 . CASSPRTSGKTGELFF TGTGCCAGCTCACCGAGGACTAGCGGGAAAACCGGGGAGCTGTTTTTT
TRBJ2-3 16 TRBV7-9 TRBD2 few CASTTTSGRRGDTQYF TGTGCCAGCACCACGACTAGCGGGAGGAGGGGAGATACGCAGTATTTT
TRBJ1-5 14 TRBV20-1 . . CSAAGRGSDQPQHF TGCAGTGCGGCGGGGCGGGGTTCCGATCAGCCCCAGCATTTT
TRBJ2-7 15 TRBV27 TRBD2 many CASSLGTSGFYEQYF TGTGCCAGCAGTTTGGGGACTAGCGGTTTCTACGAGCAGTACTTC
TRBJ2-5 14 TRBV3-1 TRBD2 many CASSLLAGQETQYF TGTGCCAGCAGCCTACTAGCGGGACAAGAGACCCAGTACTTC
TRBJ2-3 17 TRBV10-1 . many CASSENQQPMGEDTQYF TGCGCCAGCAGTGAGAATCAGCAGCCCATGGGGGAAGACACGCAGTATTTT
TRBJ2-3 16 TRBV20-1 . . CSAGAGEWEGTDTQYF TGCAGTGCCGGGGCAGGGGAGTGGGAGGGCACAGATACGCAGTATTTT
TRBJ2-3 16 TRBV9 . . CASSVEDSRDQDTQYF TGTGCCAGCAGCGTAGAAGATAGCAGAGATCAAGATACGCAGTATTTT
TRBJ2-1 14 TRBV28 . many CASSDVGTYNEQFF TGTGCCAGCAGCGACGTTGGGACCTACAATGAGCAGTTCTTC
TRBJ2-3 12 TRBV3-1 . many CASSQERYTQYF TGTGCCAGCAGCCAAGAAAGGTATACGCAGTATTTT
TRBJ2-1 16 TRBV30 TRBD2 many CAWSVGTSVFYNEQFF TGTGCCTGGAGTGTAGGGACTAGCGTTTTCTACAATGAGCAGTTCTTC
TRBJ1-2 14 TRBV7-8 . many CASSFGSAPYGYTF TGTGCCAGCAGCTTCGGCTCCGCCCCCTATGGCTACACCTTC
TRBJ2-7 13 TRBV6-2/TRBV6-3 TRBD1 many CASRGQVAYEQYF TGTGCCAGCAGAGGACAGGTGGCCTACGAGCAGTACTTC
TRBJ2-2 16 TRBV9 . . CASSVVTSRNTGELFF TGTGCCAGCAGCGTAGTGACCTCGAGGAACACCGGGGAGCTGTTTTTT
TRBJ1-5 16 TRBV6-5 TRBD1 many CASTYRQGGAIQPQHF TGTGCCAGCACTTATAGACAGGGCGGAGCAATTCAGCCCCAGCATTTT
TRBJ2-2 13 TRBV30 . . CAWKVVNTGELFF TGTGCCTGGAAAGTGGTAAACACCGGGGAGCTGTTTTTT
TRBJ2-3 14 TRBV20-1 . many CSATQRGKADTQYF TGCAGTGCTACCCAACGGGGGAAGGCAGATACGCAGTATTTT
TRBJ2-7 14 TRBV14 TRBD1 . CASSAQTGHYEQYF TGTGCCAGCAGCGCCCAGACAGGGCACTACGAGCAGTACTTC
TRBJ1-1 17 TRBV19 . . CASTPKKPGLQNTEAFF TGTGCCAGTACACCTAAGAAACCGGGACTTCAGAACACTGAAGCTTTCTTT
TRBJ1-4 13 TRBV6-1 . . CASSLTWNEKLFF TGTGCCAGCAGCCTCACATGGAATGAAAAACTGTTTTTT
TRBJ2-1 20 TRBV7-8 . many CASSLAPQGEDGGSYNEQFF TGTGCCAGCAGCTTAGCTCCACAGGGGGAAGACGGCGGGAGTTACAATGAGCAGTTCTTC
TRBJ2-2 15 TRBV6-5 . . CASSYDQRNTGELFF TGTGCCAGCAGTTACGATCAGAGGAACACCGGGGAGCTGTTTTTT
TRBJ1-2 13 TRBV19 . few CASGTGRVYGYTF TGTGCCAGTGGTACGGGACGGGTGTATGGCTACACCTTC
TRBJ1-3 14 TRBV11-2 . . CASSLERPGNTIYF TGTGCCAGCAGCTTAGAGCGGCCTGGAAACACCATATATTTT
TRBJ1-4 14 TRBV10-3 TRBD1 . CAVSDGTGSEKLFF TGTGCCGTCAGTGACGGGACAGGGTCTGAAAAACTGTTTTTT
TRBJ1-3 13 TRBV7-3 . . CASSLDAGNTIYF TGTGCCAGCAGCTTGGACGCTGGAAACACCATATATTTT
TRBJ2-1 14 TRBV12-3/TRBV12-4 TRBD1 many CASSLETGFNEQFF TGTGCCAGCAGTTTAGAGACAGGGTTCAATGAGCAGTTCTTC
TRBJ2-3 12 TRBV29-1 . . CSVEGVTDTQYF TGCAGCGTTGAGGGCGTCACAGATACGCAGTATTTT
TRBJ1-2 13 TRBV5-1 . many CASSLGDGNGYTF TGCGCCAGCAGCCTGGGGGACGGTAATGGCTACACCTTC
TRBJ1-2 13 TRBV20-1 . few CSARVQPGYGYTF TGCAGTGCTAGAGTACAGCCTGGGTATGGCTACACCTTC
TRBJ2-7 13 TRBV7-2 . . CASSAYGVGEQYF TGTGCCAGCAGCGCTTACGGGGTGGGCGAGCAGTACTTC
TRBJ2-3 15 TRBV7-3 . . CASSLRGHVPNTQYF TGTGCCAGCAGCTTAAGGGGACATGTTCCGAATACGCAGTATTTT
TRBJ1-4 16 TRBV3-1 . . CASSLKGSGAGEKLFF TGTGCCAGCAGCCTCAAGGGATCGGGGGCTGGAGAAAAACTGTTTTTT
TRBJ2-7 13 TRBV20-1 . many CSASLRGGREQYF TGCAGTGCGAGTCTGAGGGGCGGTAGGGAGCAGTACTTC
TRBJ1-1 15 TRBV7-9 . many CASSARSGLNTEAFF TGTGCCAGCAGCGCTCGGTCGGGATTGAACACTGAAGCTTTCTTT
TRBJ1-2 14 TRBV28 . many CASSLTAANYGYTF TGTGCCAGCAGTTTAACGGCAGCTAACTATGGCTACACCTTC